The 16 T cell receptor beta chains presented below share a single source sample, sequenced in a study of blood T cell repertoires in COVID-19. The method was immunoSEQ multiplex PCR; TCRdb's version includes in-frame clones alone and lacks a portion of them. The repertoire consists of 250,000 to 350,000 clones, with roughly 89% occurring once and the leading ten covering roughly 0.92%. The sequenced sample was peripheral blood. These receptors all come from a woman aged 40 to 49 who had recovered from COVID-19.

In nucleotides, the CDR3 is TGCGCCAGCAGCACAGGGTTTAGGGAGACCCAGTACTTC. It yields the protein CASSTGFRETQYF. The chain has TRBV5-1 and TRBJ2-5, with D perhaps TRBD1 (6 bases). The germline V gene encodes CDR1 SGHRS and CDR2 YFSETQ. The CDR3 is 13 residues long. Trimming removed 4 bases from V and 5 bases from J, with 12 bases in between.

The rearrangement joins TRBV3-1 (or the pseudogene TRBV3-2) to TRBJ1-6; 7 bases align to TRBD1. Germline V CDR1 and CDR2: LGHDT, YNNKEL (reference sequence). The CDR3 contains 13 residues. J was trimmed by 7 bases and V by 4 bases; bases with no gene match: 1. This CDR3 reads CASSRGQNSPLHF. The CDR3 nucleotides are TGTGCCAGCAGCCGGGGACAGAATTCACCCCTCCACTTT.

The chain uses TRBV6-1 and TRBJ2-3; 10 bases are a match to TRBD2. The V segment lost 1 base and the J segment 5 bases; nucleotides outside the gene matches: 9. Germline loops: CDR1 MNHNS, CDR2 SASEGT. The length of the CDR3 is 17 residues. This CDR3 is CASSEDDLAGVKDTQYF. For the CDR3, the DNA is TGTGCCAGCAGTGAAGATGACCTAGCGGGAGTTAAAGATACGCAGTATTTT.

This rearrangement joins TRBV4-1 to TRBJ2-7, with unresolved D. Germline V lookup: CDR1 MGHRA, CDR2 YSYEKL. The length of the CDR3 is 15 residues. V lost 0 bases and J 4 bases, leaving 13 bases between the germline ends. The CDR3 DNA sequence: TGCGCCAGCAGCCAAGATGTAGGTGCCGGGTACGAGCAGTACTTC. Amino acid sequence: CASSQDVGAGYEQYF.

This chain connects TRBV28 to TRBJ1-2; possible D gene TRBD1, 5 bases. V lost 6 bases and J lost 6, with 23 bases in between. The CDR3 is 16 amino acids. Germline CDR1 is MDHEN and CDR2 is SYDVKM. The CDR3 DNA reads TGTGCCAGCAGCCTAAATGGCGGGGGGGTTTACAATGGCTACACCTTC. Protein sequence: CASSLNGGGVYNGYTF.

The chain links TRBV7-9 to TRBJ2-3; D may be TRBD2 (6 bases). This CDR3 has 15 residues. Trimming took 5 bases from V and 0 from J, leaving 12 bases between them. Germline CDR1 is SEHNR and CDR2 is FQNEAQ (reference sequence). CDR3 nucleotides: TGTGCCAGCAGCCCTCTTGCGGGAAGCACAGATACGCAGTATTTT. Its translation is CASSPLAGSTDTQYF.

The chain recombines TRBV11-2 with TRBJ2-7; D is possibly TRBD2 (6 bases). CDR1 is SGHAT and CDR2 is FQNNGV in the germline V gene. With 7 bases removed from V and 7 bases from J, the gap between germline ends came to 20 bases. The CDR3 has 14 residues. CDR3 region: CASTRGLGGEEQYF. For the CDR3, the DNA is TGTGCCAGCACCCGAGGCCTGGGCGGGGAAGAGCAGTACTTC.

The rearrangement links TRBV10-3 to TRBJ1-1; 7 nucleotides agree with TRBD1. J gave up 4 bases and V 6 bases, and 8 bases lay outside the gene matches. CDR3 length: 14 residues. Germline lookup yields CDR1 ENHRY and CDR2 SYGVKD. CDR3 sequence reads: CAIRSTGDSTEAFF. The CDR3 coding sequence is TGTGCCATCAGAAGTACAGGGGATAGCACTGAAGCTTTCTTT.

The genes are TRBV4-1 and TRBJ2-7; possible D gene TRBD1, 7 bases. Germline V gene lookup returns CDR1 MGHRA and CDR2 YSYEKL. The CDR3 covers 15 residues. The V end lost 4 bases, the J end lost 1 base, and 14 bases lay between the germline ends. CDR3 bases: TGCGCCAGCAGCCTCTCGCAGGGGGGTTCCTACGAGCAGTACTTC. Translated: CASSLSQGGSYEQYF.

The V and J genes are TRBV7-8 and TRBJ2-7; 8 positions match TRBD2. The length of the CDR3 is 14 residues. The junction had 11 bases not matched to a gene; V was cut back by 1 base and J by 12 bases. Germline V lookup: CDR1 SGHVS, CDR2 FQNEAQ. CDR3 bases: TGTGCCAGCAGCTTAGGGGCGGGAGGATTGAAGGGGTACTTC. Translated, it gives CASSLGAGGLKGYF.

This clone was counted a single time. The chain uses TRBV27 and TRBJ2-7, with TRBD2 as a possible D gene (7 bases). Deletions cut 6 bases from V and 0 bases from J, with 12 bases between. This CDR3 has 14 amino acids. Germline CDR1 reads MNHEY; CDR2 reads SMNVEV (reference sequence). CDR3 region: CASRKGGSSYEQYF. CDR3 sequence (DNA): TGTGCCAGCAGAAAGGGGGGGAGCTCCTACGAGCAGTACTTC.

The gene calls are TRBV6-6 and TRBJ2-7, with 7 bases fitting TRBD1. Germline values: CDR1 MNHNY, CDR2 SVGAGI (reference sequence). CDR3 length: 14 amino acids. J gave up 6 bases and V 5 bases, and 10 bases lay outside the gene matches. The CDR3 loop reads CASSGTEIPLEQYF. For the CDR3, the DNA is TGTGCCAGCAGTGGGACAGAGATCCCCCTCGAGCAGTACTTC.

V gene TRBV5-4 combines with J gene TRBJ2-3; tentative D call: TRBD1 (6 bases). V shed 1 base and J shed 2 bases, with 14 bases lying between them. The CDR3 covers 16 residues. Germline loops: CDR1 SGHNT, CDR2 YYREEE (reference sequence). The CDR3 here is CASSLYLGAATDTQYF. The CDR3, as DNA: TGTGCCAGCAGCTTGTATCTGGGGGCGGCCACAGATACGCAGTATTTT.

The rearrangement uses TRBV29-1 and TRBJ2-3; unclear D gene. This CDR3 comprises 11 residues. V was pared by 0 bases and J by 12 bases, with 10 bases between. Per the germline V gene, CDR1 is SQVTM and CDR2 is ANQGSEA. For the CDR3, the DNA is TGCAGCGTTGAAGATCCCAGTCCTCAGTATTTT. It translates to CSVEDPSPQYF.

The rearrangement joins TRBV7-2 to TRBJ2-5; 14 bases agree with TRBD2. The germline V gene encodes CDR1 SGHTA and CDR2 FQGNSA. The CDR3 sequence is 16 residues long. With 1 base clipped from V and 7 bases from J, the junction kept 5 bases outside the gene matches. The CDR3 is CASSLEGTSGSGTQYF. The DNA for the CDR3 is TGTGCCAGCAGCTTAGAAGGGACTAGCGGGAGCGGGACCCAGTACTTC. The full variable domain, in which reference TRBV7-2 and TRBJ2-5 provide the parts outside the CDR3, is GAGVSQSPSNKVTEKGKDVELRCDPISGHTALYWYRQSLGQGLEFLIYFQGNSAPDKSGLPSDRFSAERTGGSVSTLTIQRTQQEDSAVYLCASSLEGTSGSGTQYFGPGTRLLVL.

J is TRBJ2-5 and V is TRBV30; 7 bases line up with TRBD1. Germline V lookup: CDR1 GTSNPN, CDR2 SVGIG (reference sequence). CDR3 length: 12 amino acids. J gave up 3 bases and V 4 bases, and 2 bases lay outside the gene matches. CDR3 sequence: CAWNQGEETQYF. The CDR3 DNA reads TGTGCCTGGAATCAGGGGGAAGAGACCCAGTACTTC.